The 24 T cell receptor beta chains reported below all come from one sample, sequenced in a study of Ad26.COV2.S vaccination and SARS-CoV-2 variants. Clones were sequenced by immunoSEQ multiplex PCR, and TCRdb holds only the in-frame ones, with some missing. In the table there are roughly 380,000 clones, 88% of which are singletons. Indicated treatment: approximately 18 received Ad26.COV2.S at low or high dose, single or two shots; several received placebo; per-sample allocation not given. Day 63 after the first vaccine or placebo injection was the time point for sampling. This sample comprised peripheral blood, obtained in a trial of Ad26.COV2.S vaccine versus placebo. These receptors originate from a person aged 18 to 65 who received the Ad26.COV2.S COVID-19 vaccine or a placebo.

The rearrangement links TRBV7-9 to TRBJ2-1; the D is unclear. This CDR3 spans 12 amino acids. Trimming stripped 5 bases from V and 10 bases from J, with 12 bases between. Germline V gene lookup returns CDR1 SEHNR and CDR2 FQNEAQ (reference sequence). CDR3: CASSLTVGEQFF. The CDR3 nucleotides are TGTGCCAGCAGCCTAACAGTGGGGGAGCAGTTCTTC.

A single count supports this clone. CDR3 DNA sequence: TGTGCCAGCAGCACCGTAGGGGGCGATGGAAACACCATATATTTT. It is translated as CASSTVGGDGNTIYF. The chain recombines TRBV7-2 with TRBJ1-3; 7 bases match TRBD1. There are 15 residues in the CDR3. From germline, CDR1 is SGHTA and CDR2 FQGNSA. The J segment lost 3 bases and the V segment lost 5 bases, leaving 7 bases of the junction unmatched.

This chain joins TRBV4-1 and TRBJ2-1, with TRBD1 identical over 8 bases. The CDR3 runs to 17 residues. Germline CDR1 MGHRA, CDR2 YSYEKL. J lost 4 bases, V lost 0 bases, and 8 bases had no gene match. CDR3 loop: CASSQDLAGTGYNEQFF. As DNA, the CDR3 is TGCGCCAGCAGCCAAGATCTAGCTGGGACAGGATACAATGAGCAGTTCTTC.

The rearrangement uses TRBV6-5 and TRBJ2-7, with 8 bases that match TRBD1. This CDR3 is built from 15 residues. The V gene end was trimmed by 5 bases and the J gene end by 2 bases; junction bases not matched to a gene: 8. Germline-derived CDR1 and CDR2 are MNHEY and SVGAGI. CDR3 nucleotides: TGTGCCAGCAGTATAGACAGGGGAGTAACCTACGAGCAGTACTTC. This codes for CASSIDRGVTYEQYF.

This clone showed up just a few times. The gene calls are TRBV11-3 and TRBJ1-3; a weak D match, TRBD1 (5 bases). The V gene lost 2 bases and the J gene lost 2 bases, with 13 bases spanning the gap. The CDR3 sequence is 16 residues long. The germline gives CDR1 SGHNT, CDR2 YENEEA. The CDR3, as DNA: TGTGCCAGCAGCTTATGCAGGGTACGAACTGGAAACACCATATATTTT. It specifies CASSLCRVRTGNTIYF.

The genes are TRBV6-2 or TRBV6-3 and TRBJ1-5; 8 bases align to TRBD1. The germline CDR1 and CDR2 sequences are MNHEY and SVGEGT. V lost 0 bases to trimming and J lost 3 bases; unmatched junction nucleotides: 7. The CDR3 totals 17 residues. The CDR3 nucleotides read TGTGCCAGCAGTTACTCGTTGCGGACAGGGACCAATCAGCCCCAGCATTTT. Encoded protein: CASSYSLRTGTNQPQHF.

The chain carries TRBV19 and TRBJ1-6; TRBD1 agrees at 7 bases. This CDR3 spans 17 amino acids. Germline CDR1 and CDR2: LNHDA and SQIVND (reference sequence). The V gene end was trimmed by 4 bases and the J gene end by 0 bases; junction bases not matched to a gene: 6. CDR3 region: CASSNRGRSSYNSPLHF. The DNA of the CDR3 is TGTGCCAGTAGTAACAGGGGAAGAAGCTCCTATAATTCACCCCTCCACTTT.

This sequence joins TRBV29-1 and TRBJ2-3, with 13 nucleotides matching TRBD2. This CDR3 is built from 17 residues. Germline V CDR1 and CDR2: SQVTM, ANQGSEA. Losses at the gene ends were 7 bases for V and 4 bases for J; bases not matched to a gene: 14. The CDR3 spells CSERTSGGSVSADTQYF. Written as DNA, the CDR3 is TGCAGCGAGCGGACTAGCGGGGGTTCTGTTTCGGCAGATACGCAGTATTTT.

V usage is TRBV6-5 and J usage is TRBJ1-4; TRBD1 is a possible D gene (5 bases). The CDR3 covers 14 residues. V was cut by 6 bases and J by 0 bases, with 8 bases left in between. Germline CDR1 is MNHEY and CDR2 is SVGAGI. The CDR3 loop is CASRLTATNEKLFF. CDR3 in DNA: TGTGCCAGCAGGTTGACAGCAACTAATGAAAAACTGTTTTTT.

The chain has TRBV9 and TRBJ1-1; 7 positions match TRBD1. This CDR3 is 17 amino acids long. Losses at the gene ends were 0 bases for V and 5 bases for J; bases not matched to a gene: 13. Germline V CDR1 and CDR2: SGDLS, YYNGEE. The CDR3 here is CASSVEGGTETRTEAFF. CDR3 DNA sequence: TGTGCCAGCAGCGTAGAGGGGGGGACAGAGACGAGAACTGAAGCTTTCTTT.

The chain joins TRBV5-4 to TRBJ2-5; 12 nucleotides match TRBD2. CDR3 size: 16 residues. V trimming: 4 bases; J trimming: 1 base; junction bases outside the gene matches: 5. Germline-derived CDR1 and CDR2 are SGHNT and YYREEE (reference sequence). The CDR3 loop reads CASSKGLAGSQETQYF. The CDR3 DNA follows: TGTGCCAGCAGCAAAGGACTAGCGGGGAGCCAAGAGACCCAGTACTTC.

The chain is built from TRBV7-2 and TRBJ2-7; tentatively, D is TRBD2 (7 bases). The CDR3 contains 15 residues. Germline loops: CDR1 SGHTA, CDR2 FQGNSA. The V end was cut by 3 bases, the J end by 4 bases, with 16 bases between. CDR3 sequence: CASSFVPRGGYEQYF. For the CDR3, the DNA is TGTGCCAGCAGCTTTGTTCCTAGGGGGGGATACGAGCAGTACTTC.

V usage is TRBV11-2 and J usage is TRBJ1-5; no clear D. CDR1 is SGHAT, CDR2 FQNNGV, per germline. The CDR3 has 13 residues. With 3 bases removed from V and 4 bases from J, the gap between germline ends came to 7 bases. The CDR3 sequence: CASSFGGNQPQHF. CDR3 bases: TGTGCCAGCAGCTTCGGAGGGAATCAGCCCCAGCATTTT.

This chain connects TRBV28 to TRBJ2-7; D is perhaps TRBD2 (5 bases). The germline V gene has CDR1 MDHEN and CDR2 SYDVKM. V was trimmed by 2 bases and J by 0 bases, leaving 14 bases between them. CDR3 size: 16 residues. The CDR3 nucleotides are TGTGCCAGCAGTTTACTGGTCGGGGATATCTCCTACGAGCAGTACTTC. It is translated as CASSLLVGDISYEQYF.

This clone was recorded only once. The V and J genes are TRBV19 and TRBJ2-1; 7 positions match TRBD1. The V gene end was trimmed by 2 bases and the J gene end by 8 bases; junction bases not matched to a gene: 9. Germline CDR1 reads LNHDA; CDR2 reads SQIVND (reference sequence). The CDR3 has 15 residues. CDR3 in DNA: TGTGCCAGTAGTATACGCGCGGACAGGAACCATGAGCAGTTCTTC. The encoded protein is CASSIRADRNHEQFF.

This sequence joins TRBV28 and TRBJ2-7; 8 positions match TRBD1. The length of the CDR3 is 17 residues. CDR1 and CDR2 from the germline V gene are MDHEN and SYDVKM. The J segment lost 0 bases and the V segment lost 7 bases, leaving 14 bases of the junction unmatched. CDR3 sequence (DNA): TGTGCCAGCACCCTGGGACAGGCCATTCTACCCTCCTACGAGCAGTACTTC. Translation gives CASTLGQAILPSYEQYF. The variable domain in full, with the rest retrieved from reference TRBV28 and TRBJ2-7, is DVKVTQSSRYLVKRTGEKVFLECVQDMDHENMFWYRQDPGLGLRLIYFSYDVKMKEKGDIPEGYSVSREKKERFSLILESASTNQTSMYLCASTLGQAILPSYEQYFGPGTRLTVT.

The rearrangement joins TRBV12-3 or TRBV12-4 to TRBJ1-1; D call uncertain. This CDR3 has 13 amino acids. Deletions cut 1 base from V and 7 bases from J, with 10 bases between. The CDR3 reads CASSLVTGFEAFF. The CDR3 DNA is TGTGCCAGCAGTTTAGTTACCGGATTTGAAGCTTTCTTT.

The CDR3 DNA is TGTGCCAGCAGCCGCTGGGGGTTCGGGGATACGCAGTATTTT. This encodes CASSRWGFGDTQYF. The genes are TRBV9 and TRBJ2-3; the D gene could be TRBD1 or TRBD2 (5 bases each). Germline V gene lookup returns CDR1 SGDLS and CDR2 YYNGEE. V dropped 4 bases and J dropped 6 bases, with 15 bases sitting between them. This CDR3 region has 14 residues.

The chain couples TRBV4-3 to TRBJ2-2; 8 bases map to TRBD1. Losses at the gene ends were 5 bases for V and 7 bases for J; bases not matched to a gene: 9. Germline V gene lookup returns CDR1 LGHNA and CDR2 YSLEER. The CDR3 has 15 residues. The CDR3 DNA follows: TGCGCCAGCAGCTCCCGGACAGGGCTGGGCGGGGAGCTGTTTTTT. Protein: CASSSRTGLGGELFF.

This chain links TRBV6-5 with TRBJ1-1; a weak D match, TRBD1 (6 bases). CDR3 length equals 15 residues. The V and J ends lost 5 bases and 2 bases respectively, with 15 bases between them. Germline V lookup: CDR1 MNHEY, CDR2 SVGAGI. The CDR3 sequence: CASSTRDTVNTEAFF. The CDR3 DNA reads TGTGCCAGCAGTACCCGGGACACGGTAAACACTGAAGCTTTCTTT.

This clone came up once. This rearrangement joins TRBV6-5 to TRBJ2-3, with 9 positions matching TRBD2. J lost 2 bases, V lost 4 bases, and 4 bases had no gene match. CDR1 is MNHEY and CDR2 is SVGAGI in the germline V gene. The CDR3 totals 15 residues. The CDR3: CASSSAGGYTDTQYF. DNA for the CDR3: TGTGCCAGCAGTTCGGCGGGGGGGTACACAGATACGCAGTATTTT.

The chain is built from TRBV5-6 and TRBJ1-5; D is uncertain. The CDR3 is 17 amino acids. Per germline, CDR1 SGHDT and CDR2 YYEEEE. Trimming left V 4 bases short and J 1 base short, with 18 bases between. The CDR3 loop is CASSRYGPLGSNQPQHF. CDR3 DNA: TGTGCCAGCAGCCGGTACGGCCCTCTCGGGAGCAATCAGCCCCAGCATTTT.

The chain couples TRBV6-4 to TRBJ2-5; possibly TRBD1 for D (6 bases). There are 17 residues in the CDR3. V lost 0 bases to trimming and J lost 5 bases, with 19 bases between them. CDR1 and CDR2 (germline): MRHNA, SNTAGT. This chain's CDR3 is CASSDSSRGRGDETQYF. Written as DNA, the CDR3 is TGTGCCAGCAGTGACTCGAGTAGGGGCAGGGGAGATGAGACCCAGTACTTC.

The gene calls are TRBV30 and TRBJ2-2; D is perhaps TRBD1 (5 bases). The germline V gene has CDR1 GTSNPN and CDR2 SVGIG (reference sequence). Trimming removed 2 bases at V and 5 bases at J, with 12 bases between. CDR3 size: 14 residues. The CDR3 spells CAWSKGLLTGELFF. The CDR3 DNA reads as TGTGCCTGGAGTAAGGGGTTGCTTACCGGGGAGCTGTTTTTT.